This is a list of T cell receptor beta chains from one sample in a study of T cells in Graves' hyperthyroidism and ophthalmopathy. TCRdb called the multiplex PCR reads again in MiXCR, with one record for every CDR3 protein. The table includes a few hundred thousand distinct CDR3 sequences, roughly 15% detected once. The sample taken for sequencing was blood. The source is a woman in her late teens or twenties with Graves' hyperthyroidism. Both conserved end residues are part of each CDR3. D genes are given only for firm matches. Size values are once, few and many counts, or a class for expanded clones, and some rows have none.

TRBJ2-7 | NA | many | TRBV30 | 13 | TGTGCCTGGAGTGGGATATCGGGTTTCGAGCAGTACTTC | CAWSGISGFEQYF
TRBJ2-1 | TRBD1 | NA | TRBV5-1 | 16 | TGCGCCAGCAGCGCGGGACAGGGGGCCAGGAGCAATGAGCAGTTCTTC | CASSAGQGARSNEQFF
TRBJ2-1 | TRBD2 | NA | TRBV19 | 16 | TGTGCCAGTAGTATGGGTGGGACTAGCGGAAACAATGAGCAGTTCTTC | CASSMGGTSGNNEQFF
TRBJ2-7 | TRBD1 | many | TRBV7-9 | 14 | TGTGCCAGCAGCTTAGATGACAGGGTAGCCGAGCAGTACTTC | CASSLDDRVAEQYF
TRBJ1-1 | NA | few | TRBV14 | 15 | TGTGCCAGCAGCCTCCAAAGAGGGTTTCTCTCGGATGCTTTCTTT | CASSLQRGFLSDAFF
TRBJ2-1 | NA | many | TRBV20-1 | 13 | TGCAGTGCTCTCCCGCGTACTCGCCATGAGCAGTTCTTC | CSALPRTRHEQFF
TRBJ2-7 | TRBD2 | few | TRBV7-6 | 15 | TGTGCCAGCAGTCCCGAGGTAGCGGGAGGCAACGAGCAGTACTTC | CASSPEVAGGNEQYF
TRBJ1-2 | NA | many | TRBV3-1 | 15 | TGTGCCAGCAGCCCCGAAGACAGAAGACACTATGGCTACACCTTC | CASSPEDRRHYGYTF
TRBJ1-1 | NA | NA | TRBV11-2 | 13 | TGTGCCAGCAGCTTATCACCGGACACTGAAGCTTTCTTT | CASSLSPDTEAFF
TRBJ1-1 | NA | many | TRBV18 | 14 | TGTGCCAGCACCCCTTGGACAGCGAACACTGAAGCTTTCTTT | CASTPWTANTEAFF
TRBJ1-6 | TRBD1 | many | TRBV11-2 | 16 | TGTGCCAGCAGTCAAAAGGGGACAGCTTATAATTCACCCCTCCACTTT | CASSQKGTAYNSPLHF
TRBJ2-7 | NA | many | TRBV10-3 | 13 | TGTGCCATCAGTGAATTAGGTCCCTACGAGCAGTACTTC | CAISELGPYEQYF
TRBJ2-5 | NA | NA | TRBV24-1 | 16 | TGTGCCACCAGTGATTTTGGGCAGGGGGGAGGAGAGACCCAGTACTTC | CATSDFGQGGGETQYF
TRBJ1-5 | NA | many | TRBV28 | 15 | TGTGCCAGCAGTTTTATCGGGACAACAAATCAGCCCCAGCATTTT | CASSFIGTTNQPQHF
TRBJ2-2 | TRBD2 | few | TRBV2 | 17 | TGTGCCAGCAGTGTCTCGGCGGGAGGGCCTCGGACCGGGGAGCTGTTTTTT | CASSVSAGGPRTGELFF
TRBJ2-7 | NA | many | TRBV2 | 15 | TGTGCCAGCAGTGAAGGTATACTAGCAGGCTACGAGCAGTACTTC | CASSEGILAGYEQYF
TRBJ2-7 | NA | many | TRBV7-6 | 15 | TGTGCCAGCAGCTTAGGGAGAGACCGGATCTACGAGCAGTACTTC | CASSLGRDRIYEQYF
TRBJ1-2 | TRBD1 | many | TRBV29-1 | 13 | TGCAGCGTTGGCCGACAGGGGGCGGTTGGCTACACCTTC | CSVGRQGAVGYTF
TRBJ1-2 | NA | many | TRBV7-2 | 14 | TGTGCCAGCAGCCCAGACGGAGACCCCTATGGCTACACCTTC | CASSPDGDPYGYTF
TRBJ2-1 | NA | many | TRBV7-8 | 16 | TGTGCCAGCAGCACTCTAGCGCGCAGCTCCTACAATGAGCAGTTCTTC | CASSTLARSSYNEQFF
TRBJ2-1 | NA | many | TRBV5-8 | 16 | TGTGCCAGCAGCTTATGGAGGGCCAGGACCTACAATGAGCAGTTCTTC | CASSLWRARTYNEQFF
TRBJ2-1 | NA | many | TRBV7-3 | 15 | TGTGCCAGCAGCCCAGGAGCTGGGGTGGGCAATGAGCAGTTCTTC | CASSPGAGVGNEQFF
TRBJ2-1 | TRBD2 | NA | TRBV12-3/TRBV12-4 | 19 | TGTGCCAGCAGTTCAACCCTTCGGACTAGCGGGAACTCCTACAATGAGCAGTTCTTC | CASSSTLRTSGNSYNEQFF
TRBJ2-1 | NA | many | TRBV5-4 | 16 | TGTGCCAGCAGCTCGCCGTTGCGGGTCGACCCCAATGAGCAGTTCTTC | CASSSPLRVDPNEQFF
TRBJ2-3 | NA | many | TRBV11-3 | 23 | TGTGCCAGCAGCTTAGATTATCCGGATTTCGGGGACATACGAATCACAGGGACTTATACGCAGTATTTT | CASSLDYPDFGDIRITGTYTQYF
TRBJ2-1 | NA | many | TRBV7-2 | 16 | TGTGCCAGCACCCTTGTTGGACTGACCTCCTACAATGAGCAGTTCTTC | CASTLVGLTSYNEQFF
TRBJ2-1 | NA | once | TRBV29-1 | 14 | TGCAGCGTCCAATACCGGGACTCCTACAATGAGCAGTTCTTC | CSVQYRDSYNEQFF
TRBJ2-3 | TRBD2 | few | TRBV7-9 | 16 | TGTGCCAGCAGCTTAGGGACTAGCGGGGGCACAGATACGCAGTATTTT | CASSLGTSGGTDTQYF
TRBJ2-1 | TRBD2 | many | TRBV20-1 | 19 | TGCAGTGCTAGAGATTCGCGCGTCTCTGGACTAGCGGGAGCCCATGAGCAGTTCTTC | CSARDSRVSGLAGAHEQFF
TRBJ1-4 | NA | few | TRBV20-1 | 15 | TGCAGTGCTAGAATGGGGACTGACTTTAATGAAAAACTGTTTTTT | CSARMGTDFNEKLFF
TRBJ1-1 | NA | many | TRBV13 | 14 | TGTGCCAGCAGCTTAAACAGGGAAGGAACTGAAGCTTTCTTT | CASSLNREGTEAFF
TRBJ2-1 | TRBD2 | few | TRBV10-2 | 14 | TGCGCCAGCAGTGGGGCGGGAGTAAGAAATGAGCAGTTCTTC | CASSGAGVRNEQFF
TRBJ2-1 | TRBD2 | few | TRBV6-1 | 11 | TGTGCCAGCAGGCGGGAGTTTGAGCAGTTCTTC | CASRREFEQFF
TRBJ2-6 | NA | few | TRBV4-3 | 15 | TGCGCCAGCAGCCAGAGGGTGAGGGGGGCCAACGTCCTGACTTTC | CASSQRVRGANVLTF
TRBJ2-3 | TRBD2 | NA | TRBV29-1 | 17 | TGCAGCGTTGAGGAGGGGTTGTTTAGCGGGAGTTCAGATACGCAGTATTTT | CSVEEGLFSGSSDTQYF
TRBJ2-5 | TRBD1 | NA | TRBV9 | 14 | TGTGCCAGCAGCGTAGCTCAGGGGGCGGAGACCCAGTACTTC | CASSVAQGAETQYF
TRBJ2-3 | NA | NA | TRBV28 | 15 | TGTGCCAGCAGTTTTGCGGACCCTAGCACAGATACGCAGTATTTT | CASSFADPSTDTQYF
TRBJ1-1 | NA | few | TRBV6-1 | 13 | TGTGCCTCTCGGGGGGATTTGAACACTGAAGCTTCCTTT | CASRGDLNTEASF
TRBJ2-3 | NA | many | TRBV5-1 | 14 | TGCGCCAGCAGCTTAACGGGCCTCACAGATACGCAGTATTTT | CASSLTGLTDTQYF
TRBJ2-3 | TRBD2 | many | TRBV20-1 | 15 | TGCAGTGCCCCGAAAGCGGGAGGGAGTGCGGATACGCAGTATTTT | CSAPKAGGSADTQYF
TRBJ2-4 | NA | NA | TRBV19 | 13 | TGTGCCAGTAGCCGGACAGCCCAAAACATTCAGTACTTC | CASSRTAQNIQYF
TRBJ2-1 | TRBD2 | many | TRBV5-1 | 17 | TGCGCCAGCAGCAGCCGTCCTAGCGGGGCCTCCTACAATGAGCAGTTCTTC | CASSSRPSGASYNEQFF
TRBJ2-7 | NA | few | TRBV10-3 | 13 | TGTGCCATCAGTGGGGGGGGCCTGAGCGAGCAGTACTTC | CAISGGGLSEQYF